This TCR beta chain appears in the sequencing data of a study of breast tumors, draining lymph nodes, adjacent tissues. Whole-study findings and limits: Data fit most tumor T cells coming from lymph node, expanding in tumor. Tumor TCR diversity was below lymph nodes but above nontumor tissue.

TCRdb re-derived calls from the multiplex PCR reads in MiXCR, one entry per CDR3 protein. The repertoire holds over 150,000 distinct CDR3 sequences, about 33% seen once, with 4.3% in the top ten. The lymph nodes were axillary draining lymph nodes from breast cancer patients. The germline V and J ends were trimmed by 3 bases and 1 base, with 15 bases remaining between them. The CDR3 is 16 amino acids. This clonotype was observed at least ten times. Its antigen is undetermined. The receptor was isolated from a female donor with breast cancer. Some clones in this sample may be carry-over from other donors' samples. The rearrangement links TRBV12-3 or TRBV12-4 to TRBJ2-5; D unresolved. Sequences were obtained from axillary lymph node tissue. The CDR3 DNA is TGTGCCAGCAGTTTGGAAAGTCCCGCACTCCAAGAGACCCAGTACTTC. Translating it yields CASSLESPALQETQYF.